These 2 T cell receptor beta chains were sequenced from one sample in a study of CD8 T cells in ankylosing spondylitis. These TCRs are of unknown antigen specificity. The study's findings and limits: In ankylosing spondylitis blood, a motif of about eight highly homologous TCR beta variants appeared characteristic.

TCRdb re-called the 5' RACE reads through MiXCR, storing one row per CDR3 protein. The table records over 700,000 distinct CDR3 sequences, 15% to 20% of them present only once. What was sequenced was blood, either unsorted or a sorted T cell fraction (not recorded which). The receptors here all came from a male donor with ankylosing spondylitis.

The J gene is TRBJ2-7, the V gene TRBV20-1; D is undetermined. The CDR3 covers 13 residues. Trimming took off 6 bases at V and 3 bases at J, with 15 bases between the two ends. The V gene's germline CDR1 is DFQATT and CDR2 SNEGSKA (reference sequence). In nucleotides, the CDR3 is TGCAGTGCCCGCCCGGTAAGCCTCTACGAGCAGTACTTC. This translates into CSARPVSLYEQYF.

The gene calls are TRBV11-3 and TRBJ2-2, with D perhaps TRBD2 (6 bases). Germline V gene data show CDR1 as SGHNT and CDR2 as YENEEA. Trimming left V 6 bases short and J 5 bases short, with 10 bases between. The CDR3 spans 13 residues. The CDR3 DNA reads TGTGCCAGCAGGGGACTGGGTACCGGGGAGCTGTTTTTT. It translates to CASRGLGTGELFF.